This T cell receptor (beta chain) emerged from a study of early T cells in non-severe SARS-CoV-2 infection (dated by TCRdb to the early 2020s). Regarding the complete study: TCR sequencing used bulk RNA from unsorted whole blood, so alpha and beta chains could not be paired.

The library relied on 5' RACE. The run used a NextSeq 500. Unique molecular identifiers were attached to individual cDNA molecules in the TCR library protocol so that sequencing error and PCR bias could be corrected. TCR alpha and beta chains were both sequenced, and the abundances of alpha and beta sequences in each sample were closely correlated with each other. The authors' analysis ran thus. Decombinator V4 was used to perform V gene, J gene and CDR3 annotation of TCR sequences. Expanded TCRs were defined as changing significantly between any two time points under a Poisson model with p below 0.0001. TCR abundances were normalised to the total number of TCRs sequenced in each sample and reported as counts per million. TRAV1-2 paired with TRAJ12, TRAJ20 or TRAJ33 defined MAIT TCRs, while TRAV10 paired with TRAJ18 defined iNKT TCRs. VDJdb, accessed 1 November 2021, was searched for CMV, EBV and SARS-CoV-2 annotated TCRs, with TCRs annotated for multiple antigens excluded. TCRdb cleaned the public reads at Q25 with fastp, built clones with MiXCR and kept in-frame beta chains. Records with the same CDR3 protein are collapsed into one entry carrying the most frequent genes and DNA. TCRdb's processing, not the authors', yielded these V and J calls. The sample contains under 70,000 distinct CDR3 sequences, 5.6% of them found a single time. The ten largest clones represent 6.8% of the sample.

In this sample, this clonotype turned up a few times. The antigen it recognizes is unknown. Base quality data are lacking; no much larger clone is found one base away. V and J are truncated by 7 bases and 7 bases respectively, leaving an intervening sequence of 20 bases. The CDR3 covers 14 residues, taking in both the cysteine and the phenylalanine. Of all the DNA, just the CDR3 is kept, 42 bases in frame from base 1. The germline V gene (reference sequence) sets CDR1 to MNHNY and CDR2 to SVGAGI. Set within a cohort of healthcare workers in London, UK, this nested case-control study involved weekly PCR testing of nasopharyngeal swabs along with blood sampling. Healthcare workers were enrolled in the week of the UK lockdown, from 23 to 31 March 2020, and were followed every week for up to about 16 weeks. Here is what the overall study found, with its caveats: VDJdb matching was skewed toward anti-spike CD8 responses and likely underestimated virus-specific expansions, missing private and CD4 specificities.

This sequence originates from an adult who was a healthcare worker with PCR-confirmed SARS-CoV-2 infection or an uninfected control (not recorded which). The rearrangement joined TRBV6-6 to TRBJ2-7; matching of 6 bases hints at TRBD2 as the D gene. Material for sequencing was whole blood. The DNA sequence reads TGTGCCAGCACAGTCCCGGGACGGGGGAAGGAGCAGTACTTC. It is translated as CASTVPGRGKEQYF.